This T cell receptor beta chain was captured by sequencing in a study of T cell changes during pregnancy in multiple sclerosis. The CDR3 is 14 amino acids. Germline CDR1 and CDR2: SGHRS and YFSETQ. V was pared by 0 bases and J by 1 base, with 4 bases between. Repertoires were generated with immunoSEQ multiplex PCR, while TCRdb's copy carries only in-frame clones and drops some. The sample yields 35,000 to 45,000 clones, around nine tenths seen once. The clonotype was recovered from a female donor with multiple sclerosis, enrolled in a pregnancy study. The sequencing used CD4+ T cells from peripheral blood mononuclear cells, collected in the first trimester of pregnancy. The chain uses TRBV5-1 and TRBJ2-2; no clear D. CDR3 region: CASSLAENTGELFF. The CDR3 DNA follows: TGCGCCAGCAGCTTGGCAGAGAACACCGGGGAGCTGTTTTTT.